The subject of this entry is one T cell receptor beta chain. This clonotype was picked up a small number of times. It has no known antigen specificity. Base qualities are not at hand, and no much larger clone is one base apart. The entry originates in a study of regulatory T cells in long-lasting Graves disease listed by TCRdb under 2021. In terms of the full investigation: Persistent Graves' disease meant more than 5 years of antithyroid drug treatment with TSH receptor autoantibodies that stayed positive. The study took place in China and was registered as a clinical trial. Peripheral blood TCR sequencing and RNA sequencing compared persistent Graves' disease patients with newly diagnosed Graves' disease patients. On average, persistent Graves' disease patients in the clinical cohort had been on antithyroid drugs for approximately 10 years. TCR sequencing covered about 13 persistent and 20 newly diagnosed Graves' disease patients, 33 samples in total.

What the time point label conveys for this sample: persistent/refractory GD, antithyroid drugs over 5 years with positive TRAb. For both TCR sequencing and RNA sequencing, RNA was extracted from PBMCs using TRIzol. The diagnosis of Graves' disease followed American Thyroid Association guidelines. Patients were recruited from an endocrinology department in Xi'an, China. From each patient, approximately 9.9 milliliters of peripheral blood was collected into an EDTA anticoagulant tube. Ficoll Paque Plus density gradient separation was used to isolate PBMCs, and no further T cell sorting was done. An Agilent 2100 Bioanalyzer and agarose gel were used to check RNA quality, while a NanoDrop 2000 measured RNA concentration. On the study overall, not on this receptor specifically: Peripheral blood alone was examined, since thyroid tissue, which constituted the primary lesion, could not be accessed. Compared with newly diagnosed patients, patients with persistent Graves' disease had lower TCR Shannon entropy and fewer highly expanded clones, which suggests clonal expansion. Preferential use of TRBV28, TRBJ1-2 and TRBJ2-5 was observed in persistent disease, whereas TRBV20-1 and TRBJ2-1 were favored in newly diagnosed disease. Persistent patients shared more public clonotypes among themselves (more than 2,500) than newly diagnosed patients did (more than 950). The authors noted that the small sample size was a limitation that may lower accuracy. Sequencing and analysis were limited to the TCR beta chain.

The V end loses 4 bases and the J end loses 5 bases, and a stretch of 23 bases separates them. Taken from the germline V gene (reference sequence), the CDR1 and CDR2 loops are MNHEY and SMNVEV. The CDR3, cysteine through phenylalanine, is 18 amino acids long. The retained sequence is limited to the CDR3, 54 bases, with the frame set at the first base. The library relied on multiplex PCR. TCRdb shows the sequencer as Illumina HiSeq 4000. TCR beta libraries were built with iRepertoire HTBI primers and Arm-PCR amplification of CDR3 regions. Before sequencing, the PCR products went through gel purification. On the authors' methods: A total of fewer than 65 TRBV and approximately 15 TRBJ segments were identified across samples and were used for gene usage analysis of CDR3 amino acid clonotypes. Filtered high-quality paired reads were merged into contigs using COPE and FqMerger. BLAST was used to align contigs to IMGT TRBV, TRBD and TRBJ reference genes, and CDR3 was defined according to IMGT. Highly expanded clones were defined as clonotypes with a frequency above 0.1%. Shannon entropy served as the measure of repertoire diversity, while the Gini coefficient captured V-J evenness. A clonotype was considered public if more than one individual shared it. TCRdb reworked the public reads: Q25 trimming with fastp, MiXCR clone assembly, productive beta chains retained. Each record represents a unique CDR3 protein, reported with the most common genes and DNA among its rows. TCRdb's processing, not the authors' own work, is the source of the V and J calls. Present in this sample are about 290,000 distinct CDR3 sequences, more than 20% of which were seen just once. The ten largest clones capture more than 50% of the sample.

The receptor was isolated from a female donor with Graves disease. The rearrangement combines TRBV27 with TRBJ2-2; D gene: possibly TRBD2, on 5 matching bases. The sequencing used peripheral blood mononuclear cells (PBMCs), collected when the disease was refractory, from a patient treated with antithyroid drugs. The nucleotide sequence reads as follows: TGTGCCAGCAGTTCCCAACTACTTGTTGAGGGTATGACCGGGGAGCTGTTTTTT. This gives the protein CASSSQLLVEGMTGELFF.